Only one count was recorded for the clone carrying this T cell receptor (beta chain). The study based diagnoses on clinical symptoms, serum thyroxine and TRAb, thyroid ultrasound and orbital computed tomography. Amplification yielded TCR beta CDR3 regions, with RNA transcripts as the source. First-round RT-PCR of the TCR CDR3 relied on the HTBI primer set. TCRdb processed the multiplex PCR reads anew with MiXCR; each CDR3 protein has one entry. In the table there are roughly 710,000 distinct CDR3 sequences, 35% of which are singletons. This sample was taken from a study of T cells in Graves' hyperthyroidism and ophthalmopathy. As for the study in general: Peripheral blood was collected at initial diagnosis, before any treatment.

The sequence was collected from a woman aged 40-49 years with Graves' hyperthyroidism. The sample comprised blood.

The CDR3: CASSPLGTGPNQPQHF. The CDR3 DNA follows: TGTGCCAGCAGTCCGCTAGGGACAGGACCGAATCAGCCCCAGCATTTT. The chain is built from TRBV28 and TRBJ1-5, with 8 bases aligning to TRBD1. Germline values: CDR1 MDHEN, CDR2 SYDVKM. V shed 5 bases and J 4 bases; nucleotides not matched to a gene: 10. This CDR3 has 16 residues.